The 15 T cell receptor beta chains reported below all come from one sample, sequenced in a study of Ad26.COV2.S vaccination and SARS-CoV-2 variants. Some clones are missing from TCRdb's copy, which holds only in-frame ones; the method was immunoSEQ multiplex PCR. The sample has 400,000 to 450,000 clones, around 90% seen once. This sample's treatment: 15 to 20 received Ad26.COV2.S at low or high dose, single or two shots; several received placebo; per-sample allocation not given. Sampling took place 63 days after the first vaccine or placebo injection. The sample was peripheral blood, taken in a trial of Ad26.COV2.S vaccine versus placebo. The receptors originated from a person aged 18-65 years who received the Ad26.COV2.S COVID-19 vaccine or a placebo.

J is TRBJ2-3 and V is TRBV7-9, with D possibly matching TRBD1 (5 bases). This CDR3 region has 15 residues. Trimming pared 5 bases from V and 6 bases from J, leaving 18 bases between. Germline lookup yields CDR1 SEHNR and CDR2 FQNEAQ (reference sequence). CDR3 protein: CASSLQGAASDTQYF. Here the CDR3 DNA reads TGTGCCAGCAGCCTCCAGGGCGCCGCCTCCGATACGCAGTATTTT.

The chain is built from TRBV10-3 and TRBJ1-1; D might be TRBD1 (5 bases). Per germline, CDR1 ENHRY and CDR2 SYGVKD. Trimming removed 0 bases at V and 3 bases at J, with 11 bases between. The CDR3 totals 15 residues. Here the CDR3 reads CAISESGQRDTEAFF. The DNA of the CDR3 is TGTGCCATCAGTGAGTCGGGGCAAAGGGACACTGAAGCTTTCTTT.

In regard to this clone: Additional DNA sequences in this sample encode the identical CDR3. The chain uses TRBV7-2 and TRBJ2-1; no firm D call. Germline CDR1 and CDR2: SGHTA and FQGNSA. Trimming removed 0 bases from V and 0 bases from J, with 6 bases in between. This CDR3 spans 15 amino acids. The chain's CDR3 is CASSLAGSSYNEQFF. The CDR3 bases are TGTGCCAGCAGCTTAGCAGGAAGCTCCTACAATGAGCAGTTCTTC.

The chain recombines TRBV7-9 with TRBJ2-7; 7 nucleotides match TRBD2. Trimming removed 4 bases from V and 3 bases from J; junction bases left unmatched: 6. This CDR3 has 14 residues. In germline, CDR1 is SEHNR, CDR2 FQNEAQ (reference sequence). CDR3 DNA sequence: TGTGCCAGCAGCTCTAGCGGAAGATACTACGAGCAGTACTTC. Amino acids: CASSSSGRYYEQYF.

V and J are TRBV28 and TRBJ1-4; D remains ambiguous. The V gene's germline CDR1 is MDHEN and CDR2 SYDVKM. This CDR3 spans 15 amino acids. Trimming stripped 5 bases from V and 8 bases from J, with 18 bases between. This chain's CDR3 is CASSPLTVEEEKLFF. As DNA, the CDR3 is TGTGCCAGCAGTCCCTTGACCGTCGAAGAGGAAAAACTGTTTTTT.

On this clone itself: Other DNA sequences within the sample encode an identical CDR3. The CDR3 coding sequence is TGTGCCAGCTCACCGGGATCCAATCAGCCCCAGCATTTT. This sequence encodes CASSPGSNQPQHF. This chain connects TRBV18 to TRBJ1-5; no clear D. This CDR3 spans 13 amino acids. Per germline, CDR1 KGHSH and CDR2 LQKENI. Trimming took 3 bases from V and 3 from J, leaving 6 bases between them. Using reference TRBV18 and TRBJ1-5 for the parts outside the CDR3, the full variable domain is NAGVMQNPRHLVRRRGQEARLRCSPMKGHSHVYWYRQLPEEGLKFMVYLQKENIIDESGMPKERFSAEFPKEGPSILRIQQVVRGDSAAYFCASSPGSNQPQHFGDGTRLSIL.

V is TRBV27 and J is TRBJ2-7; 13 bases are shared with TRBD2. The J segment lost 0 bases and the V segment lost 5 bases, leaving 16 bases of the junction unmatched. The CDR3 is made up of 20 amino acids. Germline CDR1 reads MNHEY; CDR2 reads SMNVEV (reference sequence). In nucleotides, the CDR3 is TGTGCCAGCAGTCAAGGGGGACTAGCGGGATTCGTTGTCAGCTCCTACGAGCAGTACTTC. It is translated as CASSQGGLAGFVVSSYEQYF.

The CDR3 nucleotides read TGCAGCGTTGAAGAACCGATTTGGGGTCGCGGGACTGAAGCTTTCTTT. It is translated as CSVEEPIWGRGTEAFF. This chain connects TRBV29-1 to TRBJ1-1, with no clear D. Germline-derived CDR1 and CDR2 are SQVTM and ANQGSEA. With 0 bases removed from V and 5 bases from J, the gap between germline ends came to 19 bases. The length of the CDR3 is 16 residues.

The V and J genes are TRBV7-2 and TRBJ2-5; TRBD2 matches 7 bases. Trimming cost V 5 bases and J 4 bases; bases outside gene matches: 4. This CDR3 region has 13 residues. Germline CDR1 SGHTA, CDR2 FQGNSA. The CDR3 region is CASSIREAETQYF. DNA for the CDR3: TGTGCCAGCAGCATCCGGGAGGCAGAGACCCAGTACTTC.

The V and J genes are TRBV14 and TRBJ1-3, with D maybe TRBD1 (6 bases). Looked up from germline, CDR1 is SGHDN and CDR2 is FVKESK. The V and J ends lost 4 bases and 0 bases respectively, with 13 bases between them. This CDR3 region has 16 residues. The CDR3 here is CASSPTGLSSGNTIYF. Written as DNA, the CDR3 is TGTGCCAGCAGCCCCACAGGGTTAAGCTCTGGAAACACCATATATTTT.

This CDR3 is CASSQDHGADTQYF. For the CDR3, the DNA is TGCGCCAGCAGCCAAGATCACGGGGCAGATACGCAGTATTTT. J is TRBJ2-3 and V is TRBV4-3, with TRBD2 as a possible D gene (5 bases). Trimming cost V 0 bases and J 4 bases, with 8 bases left between them. Germline loops: CDR1 LGHNA, CDR2 YSLEER. This CDR3 contains 14 residues.

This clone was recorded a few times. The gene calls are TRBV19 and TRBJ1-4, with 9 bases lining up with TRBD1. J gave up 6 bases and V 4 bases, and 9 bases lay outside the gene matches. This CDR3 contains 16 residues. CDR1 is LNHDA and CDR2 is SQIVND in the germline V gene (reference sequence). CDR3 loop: CASSTTGRTGDEKLFF. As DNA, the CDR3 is TGTGCCAGTAGTACCACCGGCAGGACAGGGGATGAAAAACTGTTTTTT.

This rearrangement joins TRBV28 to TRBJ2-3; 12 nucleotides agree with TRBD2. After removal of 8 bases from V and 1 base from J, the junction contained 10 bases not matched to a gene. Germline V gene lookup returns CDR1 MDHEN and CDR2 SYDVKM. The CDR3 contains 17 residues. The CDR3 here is CASVRTSGIGGTDTQYF. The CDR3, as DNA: TGTGCCAGCGTAAGGACTAGCGGGATCGGAGGCACAGATACGCAGTATTTT.

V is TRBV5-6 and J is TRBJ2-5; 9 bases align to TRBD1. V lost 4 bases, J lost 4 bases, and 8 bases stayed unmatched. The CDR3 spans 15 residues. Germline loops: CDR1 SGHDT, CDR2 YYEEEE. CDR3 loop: CASSLNTGGGETQYF. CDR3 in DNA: TGTGCCAGCAGCCTAAACACAGGGGGCGGAGAGACCCAGTACTTC.

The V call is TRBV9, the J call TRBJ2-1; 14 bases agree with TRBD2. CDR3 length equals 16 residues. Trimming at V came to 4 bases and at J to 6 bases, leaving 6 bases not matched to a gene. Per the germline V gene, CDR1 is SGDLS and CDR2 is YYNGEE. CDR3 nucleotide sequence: TGTGCCAGCAGCTTGAGACTAGCGGGGGGGGTCAATGAGCAGTTCTTC. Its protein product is CASSLRLAGGVNEQFF.